This T cell receptor beta chain emerged from a study of sequential checkpoint blockade in melanoma. The overall study: Approximately 20 patients had tumor biopsies before treatment and at week 13.

The V gene's germline CDR1 is SGHTA and CDR2 FQGNSA. The CDR3 totals 13 residues. The V end lost 3 bases, the J end lost 5 bases, and 11 bases lay between the germline ends. Here immunoSEQ multiplex PCR was the method, and the copy in TCRdb shows in-frame clones only, minus some. Here the sample spans roughly 8,000 clones, roughly 31% being singletons. In this sample, this clone turned up a few times. Treatment: randomized to nivolumab then ipilimumab (arm A) or the reverse (arm B). V and J are TRBV7-2 and TRBJ2-7, with TRBD2 as a possible D gene (6 bases). The specimen comprised tumor tissue (inferred from file names), sampled from a patient given nivolumab and ipilimumab in sequence. This receptor was obtained from a human donor with melanoma. CDR3 DNA: TGTGCCAGCAGCTTCGGGGGTTTGAACGAGCAGTACTTC. This gives the protein CASSFGGLNEQYF.